This T cell receptor beta chain was documented in a study of Graves' ophthalmopathy and Graves' hyperthyroidism (dated by TCRdb to between 2017 and 2018). A note on the overall study: Peripheral blood was collected before any treatment was given, at the time of initial diagnosis. To explore V-J signatures that distinguish ophthalmopathy from hyperthyroidism, a discovery set of about a hundred patients was enrolled, made up of 43 with ophthalmopathy and some 56 with stable hyperthyroidism. T-cell repertoires of thyroid tissue and blood were compared in a handful of hyperthyroidism patients. An independent validation cohort was composed of some 18 hyperthyroidism patients and around 15 patients who later progressed from hyperthyroidism to ophthalmopathy. TCR beta repertoire signatures were used to distinguish Graves' ophthalmopathy from Graves' hyperthyroidism and to predict progression to ophthalmopathy. In total, 120 to 150 blood samples were TCR-sequenced: fewer than 50 ophthalmopathy, 80 or so hyperthyroidism and roughly 17 hyperthyroidism-to-ophthalmopathy patients. After sampling, hyperthyroidism patients received methimazole starting at 30 mg daily, and ophthalmopathy patients received high-dose intravenous methylprednisolone.

For repertoire sequencing, the TCR beta CDR3 regions were amplified from RNA transcripts. HTBI primers and the Qiagen OneStep RT-PCR kit were used in a first-round RT-PCR, which was followed by a second-round multiplex PCR, size selection and purification. Sequencing of the libraries was carried out on an Illumina HiSeq2000 in paired-end mode with 100 bp reads. The original methods were these. SOAPnuke was used to process the reads, removing any read that contained adapters or uncalled bases, had a mean Phred below 15, or lacked an exact match to the constant primer or identifier. COPE v1.2.5 was used to merge high-quality paired reads. Clonotypes were defined as unique nucleotide sequences and were aligned to IMGT TRB V, D and J references using MiTCR v1.1. Only V-J combinations with frequency above 0.0001 were analysed, covering around 99% of repertoires. For each V-J combination, a TCR clonal expansion and chaos score was defined as the ratio of F50 clonal expansion to chaos observed in the TCRdist matrix. Welch's t-statistics and random forest were used to narrow the features down to more than 10 V-J combinations, which were then fed into a naive Bayes classifier. Thyroid-blood repertoire similarity was quantified with the Morisita-Horn index. The public reads were reprocessed in TCRdb via fastp at Q25 and MiXCR, keeping in-frame beta chains. Each entry merges the rows of one CDR3 protein and shows their most common DNA and genes. TCRdb, not the authors, supplied the V and J calls. The sample data list 300,000 to 400,000 distinct CDR3 sequences, and roughly a sixth of these were observed just once. The top ten hold 9% to 15% of the sample.

This clonotype was recorded at least ten times. Which antigen it targets is not known. The input lacks base qualities; no much larger clone sits a single base away. The ophthalmopathy patients had moderately to severely active disease, with a Clinical Activity Score of 3 or higher, a NOSPECS grade of 4 or higher, and a disease duration of less than 3 months. Patients were excluded if they had other autoimmune diseases, uncontrolled infections, pregnancy or lactation. Diagnosis relied on clinical symptoms, serum thyroxine, TRAb, thyroid ultrasound and orbital computed tomography. Using Ficoll-Paque density gradient centrifugation, PBMCs were isolated from 9 to 10 ml of fresh peripheral blood. Trizol reagent was used to extract the total RNA, and its quality was then checked on an Agilent 2100 Bioanalyzer. For this chain, trimming is 5 bases at the V end and 2 bases at the J end, and the number of junction bases without a gene match is 9. The germline V gene (reference sequence) yields WNHNN for CDR1 and SYGVQD for CDR2. The CDR3 runs 16 amino acids, cysteine and phenylalanine included. Only CDR3 DNA remains: 48 bases, in frame from the first base.

The paper as a whole reports these results and caveats: In validation, the model predicted ophthalmopathy progression with about 70% sensitivity and 72.22% specificity; 12 predicted patients were CT-confirmed with GO in a median of around 6 months. Most expanded thyroid clonotypes with a frequency above 0.001 also appeared in blood, which suggests that blood repertoires may reflect the immune response in the thyroid. Sample size was not predetermined statistically, and investigators were not blinded to group allocation. Ophthalmopathy was separated from stable hyperthyroidism by the 13-signature model with about 88% sensitivity and about 81% specificity in cross-validation and with 80%/75% in the test set.

Sequences were obtained from peripheral blood. The sequence is built from TRBV10-1 and TRBJ2-7, and TRBD1 aligns with 10 junction nucleotides. This clonotype originated in an adult man with Graves' ophthalmopathy. CDR3 region: CASSHTGTGDPYEQYF. The nucleotides are TGCGCCAGCAGTCATACCGGGACAGGGGACCCCTACGAGCAGTACTTC.